One TCR beta chain is described in this entry. The protocol was immunoSEQ multiplex PCR, while the TCRdb copy is restricted to in-frame clones and leaves out a portion. Among approximately 11,000 clones listed, 82% were seen once. The data derive from a study of PD-1 and CTLA-4 blockade in melanoma. CDR3 size: 14 residues. V was clipped by 6 bases and J by 9 bases; unmatched bases: 12. Germline values: CDR1 SGDLS, CDR2 YYNGEE. The chain joins TRBV9 to TRBJ2-1, with 7 bases that match TRBD2. The specimen comprised CD8+ T cells from peripheral blood, sampled from a patient given anti-PD-1 treatment. The receptor was isolated from a human donor with melanoma. The CDR3 here is CASTLGWGGAEQFF. CDR3 DNA sequence: TGTGCCAGCACCCTCGGTTGGGGGGGAGCTGAGCAGTTCTTC.